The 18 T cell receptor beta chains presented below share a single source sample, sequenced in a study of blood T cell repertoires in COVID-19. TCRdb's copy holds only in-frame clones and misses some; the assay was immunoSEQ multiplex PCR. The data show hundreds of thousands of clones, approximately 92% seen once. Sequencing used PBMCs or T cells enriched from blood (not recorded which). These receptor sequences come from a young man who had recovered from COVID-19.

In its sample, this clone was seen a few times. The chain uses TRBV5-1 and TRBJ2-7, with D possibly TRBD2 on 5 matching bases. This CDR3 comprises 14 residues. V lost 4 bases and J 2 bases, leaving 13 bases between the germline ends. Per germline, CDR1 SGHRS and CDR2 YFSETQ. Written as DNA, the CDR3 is TGCGCCAGCAGCGGAGGTCCCGGGACCTACGAGCAGTACTTC. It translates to CASSGGPGTYEQYF.

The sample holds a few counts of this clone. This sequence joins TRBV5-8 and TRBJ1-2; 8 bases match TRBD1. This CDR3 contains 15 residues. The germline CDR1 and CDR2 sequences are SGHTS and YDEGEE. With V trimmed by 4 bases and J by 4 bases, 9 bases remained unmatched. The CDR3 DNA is TGTGCCAGCAGCCCGGGACAGGCCATAATCTATGGCTACACCTTC. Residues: CASSPGQAIIYGYTF.

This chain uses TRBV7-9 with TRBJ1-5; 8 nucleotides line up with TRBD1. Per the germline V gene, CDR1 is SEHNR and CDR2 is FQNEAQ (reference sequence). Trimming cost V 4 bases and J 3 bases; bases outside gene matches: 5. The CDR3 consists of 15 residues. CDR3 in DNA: TGTGCCAGCAGCTCCGGGACAGGTATCAATCAGCCCCAGCATTTT. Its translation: CASSSGTGINQPQHF.

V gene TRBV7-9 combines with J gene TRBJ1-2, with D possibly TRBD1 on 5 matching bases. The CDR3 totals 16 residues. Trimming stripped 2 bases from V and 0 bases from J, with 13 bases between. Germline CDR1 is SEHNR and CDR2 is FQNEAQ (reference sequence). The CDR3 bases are TGTGCCAGCAGCTTACTCGTGTCGACAGCTAACTATGGCTACACCTTC. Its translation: CASSLLVSTANYGYTF.

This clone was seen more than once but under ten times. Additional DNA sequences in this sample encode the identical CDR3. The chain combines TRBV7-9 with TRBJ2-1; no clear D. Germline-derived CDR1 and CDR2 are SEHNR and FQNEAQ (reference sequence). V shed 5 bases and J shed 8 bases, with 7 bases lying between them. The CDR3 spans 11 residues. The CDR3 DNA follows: TGTGCCAGCAGCCTAAGTGATGAGCAGTTCTTC. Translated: CASSLSDEQFF. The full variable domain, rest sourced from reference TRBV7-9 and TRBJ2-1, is DTGVSQNPRHKITKRGQNVTFRCDPISEHNRLYWYRQTLGQGPEFLTYFQNEAQLEKSRLLSDRFSAERPKGSFSTLEIQRTEQGDSAMYLCASSLSDEQFFGPGTRLTVL.

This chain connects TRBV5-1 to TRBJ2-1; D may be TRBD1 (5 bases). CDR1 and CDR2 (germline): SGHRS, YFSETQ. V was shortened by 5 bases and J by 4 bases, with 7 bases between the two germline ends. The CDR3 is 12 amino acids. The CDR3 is CASRTEYNEQFF. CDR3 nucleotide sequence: TGCGCCAGCAGGACAGAGTACAATGAGCAGTTCTTC.

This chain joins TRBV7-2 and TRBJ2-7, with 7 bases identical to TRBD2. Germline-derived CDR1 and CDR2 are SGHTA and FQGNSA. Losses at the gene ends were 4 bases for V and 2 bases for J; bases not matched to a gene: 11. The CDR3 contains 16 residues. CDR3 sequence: CASSYGLAGPTYEQYF. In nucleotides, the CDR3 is TGTGCCAGCAGCTACGGATTAGCGGGCCCTACCTACGAGCAGTACTTC.

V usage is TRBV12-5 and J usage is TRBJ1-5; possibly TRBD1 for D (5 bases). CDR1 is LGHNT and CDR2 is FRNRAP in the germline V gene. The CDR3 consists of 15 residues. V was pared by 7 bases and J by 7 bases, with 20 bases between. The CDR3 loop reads CASVFTQGQRQPQHF. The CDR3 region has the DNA TGTGCTAGTGTCTTTACCCAGGGTCAGCGCCAGCCCCAGCATTTT.

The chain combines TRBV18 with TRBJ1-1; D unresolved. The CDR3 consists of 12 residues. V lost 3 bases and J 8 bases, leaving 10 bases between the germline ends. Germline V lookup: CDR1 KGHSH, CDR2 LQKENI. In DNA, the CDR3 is TGTGCCAGCTCACCCATAAGAGAAGAAGCTTTCTTT. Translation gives CASSPIREEAFF.

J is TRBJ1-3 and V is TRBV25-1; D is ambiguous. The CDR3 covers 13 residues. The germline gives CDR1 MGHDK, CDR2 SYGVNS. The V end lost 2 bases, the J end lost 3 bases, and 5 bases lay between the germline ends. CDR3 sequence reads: CASSEVSGNTIYF. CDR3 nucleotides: TGTGCCAGCAGTGAAGTGAGTGGAAACACCATATATTTT.

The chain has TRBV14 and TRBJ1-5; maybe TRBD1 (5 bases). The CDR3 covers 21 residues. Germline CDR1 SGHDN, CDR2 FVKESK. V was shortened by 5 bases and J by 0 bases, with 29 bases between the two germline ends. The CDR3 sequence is CASSSDSYPGPLPYSNQPQHF. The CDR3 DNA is TGTGCCAGCAGCTCAGACAGCTACCCAGGGCCTTTACCATATAGCAATCAGCCCCAGCATTTT.

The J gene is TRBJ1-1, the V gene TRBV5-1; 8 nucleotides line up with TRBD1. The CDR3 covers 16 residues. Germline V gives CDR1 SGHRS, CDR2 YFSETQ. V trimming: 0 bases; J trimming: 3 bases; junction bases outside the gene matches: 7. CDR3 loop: CASSLEMDREDTEAFF. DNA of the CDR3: TGCGCCAGCAGCTTGGAGATGGACAGGGAGGACACTGAAGCTTTCTTT.

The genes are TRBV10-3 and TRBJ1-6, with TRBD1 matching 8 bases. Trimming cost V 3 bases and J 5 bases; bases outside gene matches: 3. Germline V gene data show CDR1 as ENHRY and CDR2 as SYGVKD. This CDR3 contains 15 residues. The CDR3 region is CAISERTGNNSPLHF. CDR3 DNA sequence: TGTGCCATCAGTGAAAGGACAGGGAATAATTCACCCCTCCACTTT.

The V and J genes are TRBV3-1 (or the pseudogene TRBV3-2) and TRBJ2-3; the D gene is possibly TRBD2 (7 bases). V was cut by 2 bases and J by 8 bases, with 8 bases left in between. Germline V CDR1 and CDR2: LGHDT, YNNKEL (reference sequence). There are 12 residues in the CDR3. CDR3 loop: CASSQRGGTQYF. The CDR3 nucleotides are TGTGCCAGCAGCCAAAGGGGGGGTACGCAGTATTTT.

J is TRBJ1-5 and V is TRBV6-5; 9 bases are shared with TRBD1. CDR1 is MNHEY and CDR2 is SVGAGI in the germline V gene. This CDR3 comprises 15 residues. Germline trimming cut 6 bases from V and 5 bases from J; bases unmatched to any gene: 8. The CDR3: CASRPGQGIYQPQHF. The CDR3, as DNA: TGTGCCAGCAGACCGGGACAGGGAATTTATCAGCCCCAGCATTTT.

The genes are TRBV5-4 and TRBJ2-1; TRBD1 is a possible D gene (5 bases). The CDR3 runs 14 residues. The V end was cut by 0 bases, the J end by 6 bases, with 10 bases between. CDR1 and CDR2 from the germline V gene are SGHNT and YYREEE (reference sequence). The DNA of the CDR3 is TGTGCCAGCAGCTTGGGGGGCATGTCCAATGAGCAGTTCTTC. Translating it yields CASSLGGMSNEQFF.

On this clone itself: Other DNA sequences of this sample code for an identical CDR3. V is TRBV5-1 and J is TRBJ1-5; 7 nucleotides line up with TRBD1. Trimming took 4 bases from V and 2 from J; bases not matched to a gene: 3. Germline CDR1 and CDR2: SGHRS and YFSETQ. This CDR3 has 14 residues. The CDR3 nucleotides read TGCGCCAGCAGCCCTACAGGGGGCAATCAGCCCCAGCATTTT. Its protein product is CASSPTGGNQPQHF.

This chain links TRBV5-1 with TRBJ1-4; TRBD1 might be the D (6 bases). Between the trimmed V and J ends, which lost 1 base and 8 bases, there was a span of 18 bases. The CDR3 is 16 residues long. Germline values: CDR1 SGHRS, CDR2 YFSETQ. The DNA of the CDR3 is TGCGCCAGCAGCTTGTATGACACAGGGAAGAAAGAAAAACTGTTTTTT. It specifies CASSLYDTGKKEKLFF.